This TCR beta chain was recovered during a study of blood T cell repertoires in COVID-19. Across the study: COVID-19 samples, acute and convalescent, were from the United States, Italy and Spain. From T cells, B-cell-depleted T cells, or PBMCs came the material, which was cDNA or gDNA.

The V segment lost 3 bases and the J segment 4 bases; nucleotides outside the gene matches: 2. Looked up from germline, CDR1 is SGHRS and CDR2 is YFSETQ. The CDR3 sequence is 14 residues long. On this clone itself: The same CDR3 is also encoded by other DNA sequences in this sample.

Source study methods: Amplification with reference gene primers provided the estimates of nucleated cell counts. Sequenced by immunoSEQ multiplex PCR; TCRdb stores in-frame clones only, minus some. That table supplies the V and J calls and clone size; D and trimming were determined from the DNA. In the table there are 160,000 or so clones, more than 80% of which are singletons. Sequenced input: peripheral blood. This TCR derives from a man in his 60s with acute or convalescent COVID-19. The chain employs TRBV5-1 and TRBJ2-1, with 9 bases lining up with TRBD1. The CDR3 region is CASSSGQGYNEQFF. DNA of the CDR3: TGCGCCAGCAGCTCCGGACAGGGGTACAATGAGCAGTTCTTC.